This T cell receptor beta chain appears in the sequencing data of a study of blood T cell repertoires in COVID-19 (dated by TCRdb to 2018 to 2020). Background on the whole study: Samples from collaborators originated in the United States, Italy and Spain and spanned both the acute and convalescent phases of COVID-19. Where available, HLA class I and class II types were taken from metadata supplied by the sample provider and were not determined by assay-based typing. The prospective study material was composed of cDNA or gDNA derived from T cells, B-cell-depleted T cells, or PBMCs. Nearly every sample came with metadata listing a de-identified subject ID, COVID-19 status, age in years and sex. The samples were drawn from two sources: the first 160 participants of the ongoing ImmuneRACE study, and fewer than 1,500 subjects contributed by 6 global collaborators. The repertoires were made available in a free public database intended to serve as a resource for research on the immune response to SARS-CoV-2. Deeply sampled blood TCRbeta repertoires from subjects exposed to, actively infected with, or recovered from COVID-19 were included in the dataset. Broader findings and caveats from the paper: How much clinical and demographic metadata was included differed by source and by participant, and the metadata was provided uncurated.

This clone has just a few counts. Which antigen it targets is not known. Qualities for individual bases were not recorded, and no much larger clone is one base off. Collaborating institutions collected whole blood in K2EDTA tubes following their own protocols. For TCRbeta analysis, collaborators shipped samples in one of three forms: frozen whole blood, isolated PBMCs, or DNA extracted from either of those sample types. Taken from the germline V gene, the CDR1 and CDR2 loops are SGHRS and YFSETQ. The CDR3 measures 14 amino acids from cysteine to phenylalanine. Solely the CDR3 DNA is kept, with 42 bases framed from the first base. V and J lose 4 bases and 3 bases, and a span of 12 bases separates them. TCRbeta CDR3 regions were amplified from genomic DNA using the immunoSEQ Assay, a bias-controlled multiplex PCR. The study's own analysis went as follows. The number of nucleated cells in each sample was estimated from the amplification of reference gene primers within the assay. To quantify the absolute abundance of each unique TCRbeta CDR3 rearrangement, sequence reads were collapsed and filtered. For each sample, productive Simpson clonality was calculated as the square root of Simpson's diversity index over productive rearrangements. Not all clones reach the TCRdb copy of this immuneACCESS table, which keeps in-frame sequences only. Checked studies attribute under half of the gap to unresolved V genes and leave the rest unexplained. For V, J and clone size, that table is used; D and trimming come from the DNA. A total of some 120,000 clones appear in this sample, roughly four fifths of them only once. About a tenth of the sample goes to the ten largest clones.

Recombination linked TRBV5-1 to TRBJ2-3; perhaps TRBD2 is the D gene, with 5 bases matching. This clonotype originated in a human donor in a cohort sampled during active COVID-19. Sequenced input: peripheral blood. The nucleotides are TGCGCCAGCAGCCAGGAGGCGGGTACAGATACGCAGTATTTT. This encodes CASSQEAGTDTQYF. Extended through the reference TRBV5-1 and TRBJ2-3 proteins, this CDR3 yields the full variable domain: KAGVTQTPRYLIKTRGQQVTLSCSPISGHRSVSWYQQTPGQGLQFLFEYFSETQRNKGNFPGRFSGRQFSNSRSEMNVSTLELGDSALYLCASSQEAGTDTQYFGPGTRLTVL.